The following is a T cell receptor beta chain sequence with its context. Its specificity is not known. Naive CD8 cells, CD45RO-negative and positively selected for CCR7, excluded terminally differentiated effector memory CD45RA+ cells. These data come from a study of shared clonotypes between healthy human individuals. Study as a whole: The plates for each donor numbered three CD4 naive, three CD4 memory, two CD8 naive and one CD8 memory. Findings and caveats of the study: The low donor count limited represented genetic and exposure-history diversity.

Assay execution proceeded at the deep level. For sorted subsets, approximately 180 ng DNA per replicate equaled 30,000 or so T cell genomes. Clones were read by immunoSEQ multiplex PCR, and TCRdb kept only the in-frame ones, dropping some. The sample has about 680,000 clones; about 91% are singletons. The sequencing input was naive CD8+ T cells sorted from blood. This TCR derives from a man aged 25 to 40 in good health.

DNA for the CDR3: TGTGCCAGTATTAAACTCGGGGATAGCAATCAGCCCCAGCATTTT. Its translation is CASIKLGDSNQPQHF. The V gene is TRBV19, the J gene TRBJ1-5, with D unresolved. The CDR3 contains 15 residues. Germline-derived CDR1 and CDR2 are LNHDA and SQIVND (reference sequence). Trimming took 7 bases from V and 0 from J, leaving 13 bases between them.